This T cell receptor beta chain comes out of a study of cytomegalovirus exposure and HLA in healthy donors. On the study more broadly: The 100 million to 120 million unique TCR beta sequences, from roughly 180 million T cells, were found by an earlier analysis. Study findings and constraints: TCR beta sequences reportedly predicted most subjects' HLA-A and HLA-B alleles accurately.

Participants comprised healthy donors of bone marrow. PCR used 60 Vbeta primers and 13 Jbeta primers. The method was immunoSEQ multiplex PCR; TCRdb's version includes in-frame clones alone and lacks a portion of them. This table holds about 180,000 clones, 80% found once. The CDR3 has 11 residues. The germline gives CDR1 DFQATT, CDR2 SNEGSKA (reference sequence). Trimming removed 3 bases from V and 7 bases from J, with 9 bases in between. This clone came up once. Its antigen is still unknown. The source of this sequence is a man aged 30-40 years in good health and CMV-seropositive. Sequenced material: PBMCs. The chain uses TRBV20-1 and TRBJ1-2; D uncertain. CDR3 coding DNA: TGCAGTGCTAGGGTCAGACTTGGCTACACCTTC. Amino acid sequence: CSARVRLGYTF.